This record looks at one T cell receptor (beta chain) sequence and its context. Its antigen is undetermined. The data derive from a study of T cell repertoires in cytomegalovirus infection. TCRdb re-called the reads with MiXCR, one entry per CDR3 protein. The table has around 900,000 distinct CDR3 sequences, approximately 31% seen once. Specimen: cultured CD8+ T cells from PBMCs, collected from culture after CMV antigen stimulation. This clonotype was sampled from a human donor in good health (CMV status not recorded). Some clones in this sample may be carry-over from other donors' samples.

The CDR3 coding sequence is TGTGCCATGAGACCCCAAGGAAAGGAGTTCGAGCAGTACTTC. Protein sequence: CAMRPQGKEFEQYF. This chain links TRBV10-3 with TRBJ2-7; D gene ambiguous. There are 14 residues in the CDR3. The V end lost 9 bases, the J end lost 6 bases, and 21 bases lay between the germline ends. Germline V gene lookup returns CDR1 ENHRY and CDR2 SYGVKD.